The clone carrying this T cell receptor beta chain was observed many times. What it binds is unknown. This sample was taken from a study of identical twins. Study conclusions and caveats: Insertions were fewer in abundant cord blood beta clonotypes, whereas memory repertoires showed none of this pattern.

The CDR3 extends over 13 amino acids. The V and J ends lost 8 bases and 6 bases respectively, with 18 bases between them. Germline CDR1 reads DFQATT; CDR2 reads SNEGSKA (reference sequence). TCRdb fed the 5' RACE reads into MiXCR, producing one record per CDR3 protein. This table holds about 570,000 distinct CDR3 sequences, just under 10% found once. These same data were also listed under a study on yellow fever vaccine responses in identical twins.

Sequencing input: PBMCs. The clonotype originates from a young woman in good health. The V gene is TRBV20-1, the J gene TRBJ2-3; tentatively, D is TRBD1 or TRBD2 (6 bases each). The CDR3 bases are TGCAGTAAGAAAGGCCGGAGGGGGGATACGCAGTATTTT. Its protein is CSKKGRRGDTQYF.